Detailed here is one TCR beta chain. Its antigen target is currently unknown. The record has no base qualities; no much larger clone is one base away. Clipping removes 5 bases from V and 6 bases from J, with 6 as the unmatched junction base count. From the cysteine up to the phenylalanine, the CDR3 has a length of 14 residues. Just the 42-base CDR3 DNA is kept, in frame starting at base 1. The germline V gene sets CDR1 to MDHEN and CDR2 to SYDVKM. The record originates from a study of blood T cell repertoires in COVID-19 (dated by TCRdb to about 2020). Regarding the research as a whole: Samples from collaborators originated in the United States, Italy and Spain and spanned both the acute and convalescent phases of COVID-19. The prospective study material was composed of cDNA or gDNA derived from T cells, B-cell-depleted T cells, or PBMCs. Subjects who had been exposed to COVID-19, were actively infected with it, or had recovered from it provided the deeply sampled blood TCRbeta repertoires that made up the dataset. The repertoires were released in a freely available public database intended as a resource for research on the immune response to SARS-CoV-2. Samples came from the ongoing ImmuneRACE study (first 160 participants) plus 1,254 subjects from 6 global collaborators. The sample metadata nearly always contained a de-identified subject ID, COVID-19 status, age in years and sex. Where available, HLA class I and class II types were taken from metadata supplied by the sample provider and were not determined by assay-based typing.

TCRbeta CDR3 regions were amplified from genomic DNA using the immunoSEQ Assay, a bias-controlled multiplex PCR. The authors processed their data as follows. Nucleated cell counts per sample were estimated from amplification of reference gene primers within the assay. To quantify the absolute abundance of each unique TCRbeta CDR3 rearrangement, sequence reads were collapsed and filtered. For each sample, productive Simpson clonality was calculated as the square root of Simpson's diversity index over productive rearrangements. In its TCRdb copy, this immuneACCESS table keeps in-frame sequences only and misses some clones. Where compared with another copy, unresolved V genes explain less than half of these, and the others have no known cause. That table gives V, J and clone size, and the DNA gave D and trimming. Counted in this sample were 90,000 to 120,000 clones; 88% of them appeared once. Of the sample, around 6.5% is held by the ten largest clones.

Each collaborating institution followed its own protocols to collect whole blood in K2EDTA tubes. Collaborator samples were shipped for TCRbeta analysis as frozen whole blood, isolated PBMCs, or DNA extracted from either sample type. The paper as a whole reports these results and caveats: How much clinical and demographic metadata was included differed by source and by participant, and the metadata was provided uncurated.

The sample taken for sequencing was peripheral blood. The sequence came from a woman aged 60-75 years with acute or convalescent COVID-19. The chain employs TRBV28 and TRBJ1-5; 8 bases in the junction line up with TRBD1. The DNA reads TGTGCCAGCAGTCCCCAGGGGGCCGTTCAGCCCCAGCATTTT. This gives the protein CASSPQGAVQPQHF.